The 2 T cell receptor beta chains presented below share a single source sample, sequenced in a study of CD8 T cells in ankylosing spondylitis. Their antigen targets remain unknown. TCRdb re-called the 5' RACE reads with MiXCR, one entry per CDR3 protein. This table has a few hundred thousand distinct CDR3 sequences, 8% appearing once. Study-level points and caveats: A TCR beta motif of about 8 highly homologous variants appeared characteristic of ankylosing spondylitis blood.

The specimen was blood, either unsorted or a sorted T cell fraction (not recorded which). The receptors were gathered from a male donor with ankylosing spondylitis.

This clonotype has just a few counts. V is TRBV3-1 and J is TRBJ2-3, with D possibly TRBD2 on 5 matching bases. CDR1 is LGHDT and CDR2 is YNNKEL in the germline V gene (reference sequence). CDR3 size: 14 residues. The V end was cut by 2 bases, the J end by 2 bases, with 8 bases between. CDR3 sequence: CASSQTGITDTQYF. CDR3 DNA: TGTGCCAGCAGCCAAACGGGGATCACAGATACGCAGTATTTT.

This clonotype was counted a few times. The V and J genes are TRBV7-2 and TRBJ2-5; D unresolved. There are 13 residues in the CDR3. Trimming cost V 1 base and J 6 bases, with 9 bases left between them. In germline, CDR1 is SGHTA, CDR2 FQGNSA. This CDR3 is CASSLEPRQTQYF. The DNA of the CDR3 is TGTGCCAGCAGCTTAGAACCGAGACAGACCCAGTACTTC.